This T cell receptor beta chain was found in a study of blood T cell repertoires in COVID-19. Overall study context: PBMCs, B-cell-depleted T cells, or T cells provided the cDNA or gDNA that made up the material.

Germline-derived CDR1 and CDR2 are MNHEY and SMNVEV (reference sequence). The CDR3 has 16 amino acids. V shed 5 bases, J shed 0 bases, and the junction held 8 bases outside the gene matches. Libraries were prepared by immunoSEQ multiplex PCR; TCRdb keeps only in-frame clonotypes and omits some of them. Found here are about 110,000 clones, about 75% of them singletons; the top ten hold approximately 5.9%. The sample consisted of peripheral blood. The TCR was taken from an older man with acute or convalescent COVID-19. The chain uses TRBV27 and TRBJ2-7, with TRBD1 matching over 9 bases. CDR3 DNA: TGTGCCAGCAGTCTACAAGGGACAGGGAGCTCCTACGAGCAGTACTTC. Protein: CASSLQGTGSSYEQYF.